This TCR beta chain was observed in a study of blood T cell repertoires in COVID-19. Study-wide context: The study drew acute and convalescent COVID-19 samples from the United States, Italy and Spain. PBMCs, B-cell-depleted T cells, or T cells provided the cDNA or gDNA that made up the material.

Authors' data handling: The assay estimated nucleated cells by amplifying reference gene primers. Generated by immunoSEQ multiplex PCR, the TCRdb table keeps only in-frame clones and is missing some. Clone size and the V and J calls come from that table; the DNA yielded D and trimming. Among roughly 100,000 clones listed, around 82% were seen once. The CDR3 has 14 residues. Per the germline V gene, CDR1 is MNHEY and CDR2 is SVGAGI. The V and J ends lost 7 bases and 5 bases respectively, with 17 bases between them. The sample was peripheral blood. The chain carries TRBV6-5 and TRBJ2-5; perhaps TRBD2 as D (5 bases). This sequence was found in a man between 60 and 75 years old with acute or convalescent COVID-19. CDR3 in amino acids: CASKEVQSRETQYF. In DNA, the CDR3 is TGTGCCAGCAAGGAGGTCCAATCCAGGGAGACCCAGTACTTC.